This entry describes one TCR beta chain. Its cognate antigen is unknown. These data originate in a study of shared clonotypes between healthy human individuals. For the study at large: Donors were two women and three men aged 18 to 49.

Investigators divided CD4+ cells into CD45RA+ naive and CD45RA-negative memory subsets. Profiled with immunoSEQ multiplex PCR; TCRdb holds only in-frame clones, not every one. The sample includes about a million clones, about 80% of them seen just once. The germline V gene has CDR1 SEHNR and CDR2 FQNEAQ (reference sequence). The CDR3 extends over 14 amino acids. V lost 3 bases and J lost 4, with 13 bases in between. Study observations and caveats: Non-shared clonotypes displayed generation probabilities falling below those of clonotypes present in all four donors.

This TCR came from a man aged 18 to 29 in good health. Some clones in this sample may be carry-over from other donors' samples. The chain couples TRBV7-9 to TRBJ2-7, with D maybe TRBD2 (6 bases). Sequenced sample: memory CD4+ T cells from PBMCs. Noted subset: CD45RA-negative fraction. The CDR3 is CASSLIGGSYEQYF. CDR3 sequence (DNA): TGTGCCAGCAGCTTGATCGGGGGTTCGTACGAGCAGTACTTC.